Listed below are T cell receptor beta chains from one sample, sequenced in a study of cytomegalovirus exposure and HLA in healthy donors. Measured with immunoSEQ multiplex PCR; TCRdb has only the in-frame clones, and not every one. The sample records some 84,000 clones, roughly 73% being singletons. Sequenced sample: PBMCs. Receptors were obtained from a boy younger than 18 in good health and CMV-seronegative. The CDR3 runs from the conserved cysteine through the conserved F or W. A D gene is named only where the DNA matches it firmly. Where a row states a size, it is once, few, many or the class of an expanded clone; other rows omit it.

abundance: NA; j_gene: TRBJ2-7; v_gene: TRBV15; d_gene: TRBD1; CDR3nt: TGTGCCACCAGAGCTGGACAGGGAAACTCCTACGAGCAGTACTTC; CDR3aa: CATRAGQGNSYEQYF
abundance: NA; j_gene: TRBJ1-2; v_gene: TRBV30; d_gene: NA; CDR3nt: TGTGCCTGGAGTGGCCAGGTAAACTATGGCTACACCTTC; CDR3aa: CAWSGQVNYGYTF
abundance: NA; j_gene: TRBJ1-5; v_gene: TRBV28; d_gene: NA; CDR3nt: TGTGCCAGCAGTTTTCCAGGGTTCGGGAGTCAGCCCCAGCATTTT; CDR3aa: CASSFPGFGSQPQHF
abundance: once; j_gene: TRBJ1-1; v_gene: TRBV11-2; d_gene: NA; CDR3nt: TGTGCACCGCTCCCCCAGGGCCTGAACACTGAAGCTTTCTTT; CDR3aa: CAPLPQGLNTEAFF
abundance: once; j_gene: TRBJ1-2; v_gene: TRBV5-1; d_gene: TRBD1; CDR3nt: TGCGCCAGCAGCCAGGGACAGGGGGCTAAAGGCTACACCTTC; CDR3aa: CASSQGQGAKGYTF
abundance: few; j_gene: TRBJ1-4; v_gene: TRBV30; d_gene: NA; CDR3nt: TGTGCCTGGAGCGCCAGGGGTCGTAATGAAAAACTGTTTTTT; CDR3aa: CAWSARGRNEKLFF
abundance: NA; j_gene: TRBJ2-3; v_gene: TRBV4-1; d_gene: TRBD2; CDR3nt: TGCGCCAGCAGCCAAGAATCAGCGGGAGGGCGGAACACAGATACGCAGTATTTT; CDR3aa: CASSQESAGGRNTDTQYF
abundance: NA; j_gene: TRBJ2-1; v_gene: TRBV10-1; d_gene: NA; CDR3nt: TGCGCCAGCATGAAGAGTGTGTCCTACAATGAGCAGTTCTTC; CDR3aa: CASMKSVSYNEQFF
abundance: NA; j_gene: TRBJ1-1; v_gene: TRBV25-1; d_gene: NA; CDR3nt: TGTGCCAGCAGTGAAGACAGAAGCCGCCCGCCTGAAGCTTTCTTT; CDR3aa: CASSEDRSRPPEAFF
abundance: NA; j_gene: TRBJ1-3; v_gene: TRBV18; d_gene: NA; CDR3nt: TGTGCCAGCTCACCACCGGGCAGCTCTGGAAACACCATATATTTT; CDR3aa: CASSPPGSSGNTIYF
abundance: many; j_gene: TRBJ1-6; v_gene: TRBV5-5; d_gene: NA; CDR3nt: TGTGCCAGCAGCGGGGGCAGGGATAATTCACCCCTCCACTTT; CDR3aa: CASSGGRDNSPLHF
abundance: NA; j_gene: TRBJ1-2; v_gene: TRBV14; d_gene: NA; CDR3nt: TGTGCCAGCAGCCAAGTGCTCGGAGCTAACTATGGCTACACCTTC; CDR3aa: CASSQVLGANYGYTF
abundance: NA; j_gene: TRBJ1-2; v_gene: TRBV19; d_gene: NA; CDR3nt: TGTGCCAGTAGTATAGCCGGAGCGAGCTATGGCTACACCTTC; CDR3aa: CASSIAGASYGYTF
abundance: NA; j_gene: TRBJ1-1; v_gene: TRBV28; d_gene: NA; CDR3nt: TGTGCCAGCAGCACTACAGGGATAAGGGGGACTGAAGCTTTCTTT; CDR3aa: CASSTTGIRGTEAFF
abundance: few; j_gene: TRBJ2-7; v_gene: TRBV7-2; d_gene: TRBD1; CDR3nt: TGTGCCAGCAGCTTAGTGGCGGGACAGGGGATCGAGCAGTACTTC; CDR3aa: CASSLVAGQGIEQYF
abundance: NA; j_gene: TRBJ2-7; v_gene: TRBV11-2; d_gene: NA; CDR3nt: TGTGCCAGCAGCTTAGTTGGGACTGTGCTCTACGAGCAGTACTTC; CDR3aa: CASSLVGTVLYEQYF
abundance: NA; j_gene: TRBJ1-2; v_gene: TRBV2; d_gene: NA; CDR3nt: TGTGCCAACACCCGGGAATCCTATGGCTACACCTTC; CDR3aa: CANTRESYGYTF
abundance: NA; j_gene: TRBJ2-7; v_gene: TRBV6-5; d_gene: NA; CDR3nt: TGTGCCAGCAGTTTGAGGCCGGGTCACGACGAGCAGTACTTC; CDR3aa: CASSLRPGHDEQYF
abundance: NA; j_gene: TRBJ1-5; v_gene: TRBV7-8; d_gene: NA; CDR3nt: TGTGCCAGCAGCTTAGTCTCGGTCGGGGGGCCCCAGCATTTT; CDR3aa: CASSLVSVGGPQHF
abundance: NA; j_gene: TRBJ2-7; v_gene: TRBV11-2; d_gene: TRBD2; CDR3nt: TGTGCCAGCAGCTGGACGGGGGGATCCTACGAGCAGTACTTC; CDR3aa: CASSWTGGSYEQYF
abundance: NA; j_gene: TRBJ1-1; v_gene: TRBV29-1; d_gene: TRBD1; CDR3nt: TGCAGCGTTGAAGATCTCCCCCAAACAGGGGGCGTTACTGAAGCTTTCTTT; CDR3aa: CSVEDLPQTGGVTEAFF
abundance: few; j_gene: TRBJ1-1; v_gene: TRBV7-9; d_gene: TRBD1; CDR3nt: TGTGCCAGCAGACGGACAGGGGGCGGCACTGAAGCTTTCTTT; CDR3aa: CASRRTGGGTEAFF
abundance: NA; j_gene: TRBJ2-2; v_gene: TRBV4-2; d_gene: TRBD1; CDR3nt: TGTGCCAGCAGCCAAGTTGGGGACAGAAGAACCGGGGAGCTGTTTTTT; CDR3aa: CASSQVGDRRTGELFF
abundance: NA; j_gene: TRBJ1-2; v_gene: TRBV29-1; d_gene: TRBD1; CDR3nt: TGCAGCGTTGAACCCCAGACAGGGAGGAACTATGGCTACACCTTC; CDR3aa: CSVEPQTGRNYGYTF
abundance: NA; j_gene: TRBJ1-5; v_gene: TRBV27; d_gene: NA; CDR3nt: TGTGCCAGCAGTTCAAGACTGCCCGATCAGCCCCAGCATTTT; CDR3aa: CASSSRLPDQPQHF
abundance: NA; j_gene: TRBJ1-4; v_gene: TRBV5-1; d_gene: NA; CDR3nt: TGCGCCAGCAGCTCTGATGCGGCTAGGGAAAAACTGTTTTTT; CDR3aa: CASSSDAAREKLFF